Shown below are 3 T cell receptor beta chains from a single sample sequenced in a study of blood T cell repertoires in COVID-19. TCRdb keeps only in-frame clones here, not all; method: immunoSEQ multiplex PCR. The sample records around 120,000 clones, roughly nine tenths being singletons. The sample taken for sequencing was peripheral blood. These receptors were obtained from a man between 65 and 85 years old who had recovered from COVID-19.

The chain combines TRBV28 with TRBJ1-5; no firm D call. Germline lookup yields CDR1 MDHEN and CDR2 SYDVKM. The CDR3 runs to 17 residues. The V and J ends lost 6 bases and 6 bases respectively, with 24 bases between them. The CDR3 DNA reads TGTGCCAGCAGCCTCCCCCAAGAAGTCTCACCGGGTCAGCCCCAGCATTTT. Amino acids: CASSLPQEVSPGQPQHF. Together with reference TRBV28 and TRBJ1-5, the CDR3 gives the full variable domain: DVKVTQSSRYLVKRTGEKVFLECVQDMDHENMFWYRQDPGLGLRLIYFSYDVKMKEKGDIPEGYSVSREKKERFSLILESASTNQTSMYLCASSLPQEVSPGQPQHFGDGTRLSIL.

The chain combines TRBV5-6 with TRBJ1-6; D uncertain. V lost 6 bases and J 8 bases, leaving 18 bases between the germline ends. The CDR3 is made up of 15 amino acids. The V gene's germline CDR1 is SGHDT and CDR2 YYEEEE. In nucleotides, the CDR3 is TGTGCCAGCACCCCGGGAGGAGCTTGGGATTCACCCCTCCACTTT. This gives the protein CASTPGGAWDSPLHF.

The CDR3 loop reads CASSQDSGQAPFFYGYTF. CDR3 nucleotide sequence: TGCGCCAGCAGCCAAGATTCGGGACAGGCTCCTTTTTTCTATGGCTACACCTTC. This chain joins TRBV4-1 and TRBJ1-2; 8 bases are a match to TRBD1. This CDR3 has 18 residues. Germline CDR1 reads MGHRA; CDR2 reads YSYEKL. Germline trimming cut 0 bases from V and 4 bases from J; bases unmatched to any gene: 13.